The present TCR beta chain was sequenced within a study of blood T cell repertoires in COVID-19. Study as a whole: Nucleic acid was either cDNA or gDNA, and it came from T cells, B-cell-depleted T cells, or PBMCs.

The ends were cut back, 6 bases at V and 7 bases at J, with 12 bases in the middle. The CDR3 runs to 13 residues. The authors' processing: Amplification of reference gene primers provided the estimated nucleated cell counts. The method was immunoSEQ multiplex PCR; TCRdb's version includes in-frame clones alone and lacks a portion of them. The V and J calls and clone size are taken from that table; D and trimming were inferred from the DNA. The table lists roughly 24,000 clones, almost 90% of them singletons. The sequenced sample consisted of peripheral blood. This chain connects TRBV12-3 or TRBV12-4 to TRBJ2-2, with D possibly matching TRBD1 (6 bases). This TCR came from a woman in her fifties or sixties with active COVID-19. The chain's CDR3 is CASRRWTDGELFF. CDR3 bases: TGTGCCAGCAGGCGCTGGACAGACGGGGAGCTGTTTTTT.